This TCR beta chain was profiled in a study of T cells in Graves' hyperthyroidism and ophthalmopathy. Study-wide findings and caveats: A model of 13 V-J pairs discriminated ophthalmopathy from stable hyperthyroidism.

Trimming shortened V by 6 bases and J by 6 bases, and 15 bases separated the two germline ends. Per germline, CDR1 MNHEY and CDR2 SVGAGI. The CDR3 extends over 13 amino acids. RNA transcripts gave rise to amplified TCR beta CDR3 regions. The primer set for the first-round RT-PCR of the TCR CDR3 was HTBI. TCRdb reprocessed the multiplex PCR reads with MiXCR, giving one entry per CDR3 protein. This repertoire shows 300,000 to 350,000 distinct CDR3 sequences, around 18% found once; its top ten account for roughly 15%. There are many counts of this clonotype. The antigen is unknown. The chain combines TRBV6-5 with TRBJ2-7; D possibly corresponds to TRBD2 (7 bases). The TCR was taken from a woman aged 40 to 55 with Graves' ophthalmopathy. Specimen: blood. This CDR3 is CASRGGGPFEQYF. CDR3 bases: TGTGCCAGCAGAGGGGGGGGTCCCTTCGAGCAGTACTTC.